Presented here are 32 T cell receptor beta chains from one specimen sequenced in a study of blood T cells in healthy people across ages (dated by TCRdb to 2014 to 2015). The library relied on 5' RACE. Sequencing was performed on an Illumina HiSeq 2500. A second PCR of roughly 6 to 11 cycles was run with a J-beta primer mix and a sample-barcoded 5' primer. The public reads were run again by TCRdb, first through fastp at Q25 and then through MiXCR, and only productive beta chains were kept. Each record represents a unique CDR3 protein, reported with the most common genes and DNA among its rows. The sample table lists 650,000 to 1,000,000 distinct CDR3 sequences, around 36% of them with a count of one. The ten largest clonotypes hold 10% to 15% of the sample. Sequencing was carried out using blood. The source is a man between 18 and 29 years old in good health.

This clonotype was picked up a small number of times. The gene calls are TRBV7-6 and TRBJ2-1; D perhaps matches TRBD2 (6 bases). The DNA end is a closer match to TRBJ2-7, so the J assignment may be wrong. Per germline, CDR1 SGHVS and CDR2 FNYEAQ. This CDR3 comprises 16 residues. The CDR3 bases are TGTGCCAGCAGCGTAGAAGCTACTAGCTCCTACAATGAGCAGTACTTC. Translation: CASSVEATSSYNEQYF.

This clonotype was observed a handful of times. This may arise from a read error, as a much more abundant clone is one base away. This sequence joins TRBV29-1 and TRBJ2-1; 8 bases map to TRBD1. CDR1 SQVTM and CDR2 ANQGSEA come from the germline V gene. The CDR3 runs to 13 residues. CDR3 coding DNA: TGCAGCGCACAGACAGGGGAGGACAAGGAGCAGTTCTTC. Protein: CSAQTGEDKEQFF.

This clonotype was found many times. At one end, the junction sequence differs from germline, possibly due to a read error. This chain links TRBV4-3 with TRBJ2-3; 12 bases match TRBD2. Germline CDR1 is LGHNA and CDR2 is YSLEER. The CDR3 extends over 15 amino acids. The chain's CDR3 is CASSQTSGGADTQYF. CDR3 nucleotide sequence: TGTGCCAGCAGCCAGACTAGCGGGGGAGCAGATACGCAGTATTTT.

CDR3 protein: CASSVAGLRETQYF. The DNA of the CDR3 is TGTGCCAGCAGTGTAGCGGGGTTGCGGGAGACCCAGTACTTC. The V gene is TRBV6-2 or TRBV6-3, the J gene TRBJ2-7, with TRBD2 matching over 8 bases. Near its end, the DNA agrees better with TRBJ2-5, so the J call may be wrong. Germline V gene sequence: CDR1 MNHEY, CDR2 SVGEGT. The CDR3 sequence is 14 residues long.

This clonotype was counted at least ten times. This chain joins TRBV20-1 and TRBJ2-5; D remains unclear. This CDR3 region has 14 residues. The germline V and J ends were trimmed by 5 bases and 0 bases, with 13 bases remaining between them. Germline V gives CDR1 DFQATT, CDR2 SNEGSKA (reference sequence). The DNA of the CDR3 is TGCAGTGCTCCCGCTGTGACGAACCAAGAGACCCAGTACTTC. Amino acids: CSAPAVTNQETQYF.

This clonotype has more than one count but fewer than ten. The chain carries TRBV6-5 and TRBJ2-3; 11 nucleotides match TRBD1. The CDR3 runs to 15 residues. CDR1 is MNHEY, CDR2 SVGAGI, per germline. The junction had 6 bases not matched to a gene; V was cut back by 6 bases and J by 4 bases. The CDR3 sequence: CASSLGQGGADTQYF. DNA for the CDR3: TGTGCCAGCAGCCTGGGACAGGGGGGGGCAGATACGCAGTATTTT.

Ten or more counts support this clonotype. J is TRBJ2-1 and V is TRBV12-3 or TRBV12-4; 12 bases are a match to TRBD2. Judging by the DNA end, TRBJ2-7 fits better; the J call may be wrong. This CDR3 is 14 amino acids long. In nucleotides, the CDR3 is TGTGCCAGCTCCCTAGCGGGGGGGTACAATGAGCAGTACTTC. This gives the protein CASSLAGGYNEQYF.

The chain employs TRBV28 and TRBJ2-3, with 8 bases that match TRBD2. Germline loops: CDR1 MDHEN, CDR2 SYDVKM. Trimming removed 4 bases from V and 5 bases from J; junction bases left unmatched: 11. The CDR3 contains 16 residues. DNA of the CDR3: TGTGCCAGCAGTTCCGGGCGACTCGGGAGGGAAGATACGCAGTATTTT. Protein sequence: CASSSGRLGREDTQYF. Together with reference TRBV28 and TRBJ2-3, the CDR3 gives the full variable domain: DVKVTQSSRYLVKRTGEKVFLECVQDMDHENMFWYRQDPGLGLRLIYFSYDVKMKEKGDIPEGYSVSREKKERFSLILESASTNQTSMYLCASSSGRLGREDTQYFGPGTRLTVL.

Ten or more counts support this clonotype. The rearrangement uses TRBV7-2 and TRBJ2-3; 12 nucleotides line up with TRBD2. CDR3 length equals 16 residues. The germline V gene encodes CDR1 SGHTA and CDR2 FQGNSA. V lost 5 bases and J lost 2; bases outside the gene matches: 5. CDR3 coding DNA: TGTGCCAGCAGCCGACTAGCGGGGGCTCTCACAGATACGCAGTATTTT. Encoded protein: CASSRLAGALTDTQYF.

The genes are TRBV5-1 and TRBJ2-3; TRBD1 might be the D (6 bases). The germline V and J ends were trimmed by 4 bases and 2 bases, with 23 bases remaining between them. This CDR3 has 18 residues. Germline CDR1 SGHRS, CDR2 YFSETQ. This CDR3 reads CASSPIAGEFWDTDTQYF. The CDR3 DNA sequence: TGCGCCAGCAGCCCAATAGCAGGGGAGTTTTGGGACACAGATACGCAGTATTTT.

The chain joins TRBV28 to TRBJ1-2; a weak D match, TRBD1 (6 bases). Germline V gene data show CDR1 as MDHEN and CDR2 as SYDVKM. The length of the CDR3 is 15 residues. V was cut by 4 bases and J by 2 bases, with 14 bases left in between. For the CDR3, the DNA is TGTGCCAGCAGTTCAAATCCCACAGGGAACTATGGCTACACCTTC. It encodes CASSSNPTGNYGYTF.

This clonotype was detected a few times. A read error may produce the germline difference seen at one junction end. The chain joins TRBV20-1 to TRBJ2-5, with 8 bases matching TRBD1. This CDR3 has 15 residues. Germline CDR1 is DFQATT and CDR2 is SNEGSKA (reference sequence). The CDR3 nucleotides read TGCAGTGCTAGCCTGTCCGGGACAGGTCAAGAGACCCGGTACTTC. It translates to CSASLSGTGQETRYF.

Concerning this clonotype itself: This clone may be a read error of a much larger clone one base away. V and J are TRBV20-1 and TRBJ2-7; D perhaps matches TRBD2 (5 bases). The CDR3 covers 14 residues. The germline gives CDR1 DFQATT, CDR2 SNEGSKA (reference sequence). CDR3 nucleotides: TGCGGTGCTGAGGGTGGGAGCGGCTCCTACGAGCAGTACTTC. Residues: CGAEGGSGSYEQYF.

In this sample, this clonotype turned up a few times. The junction departs from the called germline gene at one end, perhaps through a read error. V gene TRBV20-1 combines with J gene TRBJ2-3; perhaps TRBD1 as D (7 bases). CDR3 size: 17 residues. Per germline, CDR1 DFQATT and CDR2 SNEGSKA (reference sequence). The chain's CDR3 is CGARDRLGRGDTDTQYF. CDR3 DNA sequence: TGCGGTGCTAGAGATAGACTAGGCAGGGGGGACACAGATACGCAGTATTTT.

This clonotype showed up many times. The rearrangement links TRBV10-3 to TRBJ2-1; D ambiguous. This CDR3 comprises 13 residues. Germline lookup yields CDR1 ENHRY and CDR2 SYGVKD. Trimming stripped 8 bases from V and 1 base from J, with 9 bases between. The CDR3, as DNA: TGTGCCATCGGAGTTCGGTCCTACAATGAGCAGTTCTTC. Translating gives CAIGVRSYNEQFF.

The genes are TRBV25-1 and TRBJ1-1; TRBD1 aligns across 8 bases. V shed 4 bases, J shed 1 base, and the junction held 5 bases outside the gene matches. The CDR3 length is 15 residues. The germline gives CDR1 MGHDK, CDR2 SYGVNS. This CDR3 reads CASSADGQGNTEAFF. The CDR3 DNA sequence: TGTGCCAGCAGTGCCGATGGACAGGGGAACACTGAAGCTTTCTTT.

V and J are TRBV4-2 and TRBJ2-1, with D tentatively TRBD2 (5 bases). Per germline, CDR1 LGHNA and CDR2 YNFKEQ. The V and J ends lost 1 base and 1 base respectively, with 8 bases between them. This CDR3 is 15 amino acids long. The CDR3 sequence: CASSQVVASYNEQFF. The CDR3 DNA sequence: TGTGCCAGCAGCCAAGTGGTAGCGTCCTACAATGAGCAGTTCTTC.

J is TRBJ1-6 and V is TRBV20-1; D is unclear. This CDR3 has 13 amino acids. Germline V gene lookup returns CDR1 DFQATT and CDR2 SNEGSKA (reference sequence). V gave up 2 bases and J gave up 7 bases, with 9 bases separating them. CDR3 residues: CSARNDGNSPLHF. The CDR3 nucleotides are TGCAGTGCTAGAAATGACGGGAATTCACCCCTCCACTTT.

This clonotype was picked up many times. This chain uses TRBV12-3 or TRBV12-4 with TRBJ2-6, with 7 bases fitting TRBD1. With 5 bases clipped from V and 0 bases from J, the junction kept 1 base outside the gene matches. This CDR3 is 15 amino acids long. DNA for the CDR3: TGTGCCAGCAGTCGACAGGGCTCTGGGGCCAACGTCCTGACTTTC. The encoded protein is CASSRQGSGANVLTF.

Worth noting for this clonotype: The germline gene is not matched at one end of the junction; a read error may be the cause. V and J are TRBV12-3 or TRBV12-4 and TRBJ2-3; D unclear. The CDR3 runs 12 residues. The CDR3 region has the DNA TGTGCCAGCAGCGACGGCACAGATGCGCAGTATTTT. It is translated as CASSDGTDAQYF.

This clonotype was seen a few times. The rearrangement uses TRBV28 and TRBJ1-4; the D gene is possibly TRBD1 (6 bases). The CDR3 has 16 residues. The germline CDR1 and CDR2 sequences are MDHEN and SYDVKM. The V gene lost 3 bases and the J gene lost 7 bases, with 18 bases spanning the gap. DNA of the CDR3: TGTGCCAGCAGTTTTTACCGGACAGCCGAGGGTGAAAAACTGTTTTTT. Translation: CASSFYRTAEGEKLFF.

With regard to this clonotype: A much larger clone sits a single nucleotide away, making a read error possible. This chain uses TRBV2 with TRBJ1-2; D may be TRBD1 (5 bases). CDR3 length: 11 amino acids. V lost 7 bases, J lost 8 bases, and 11 bases lay in between. The germline CDR1 and CDR2 sequences are SNHLY and FYNNEI. CDR3 in DNA: TGTGCCAGCACGAGGGGAAACGGCTACACCTTC. Translation gives CASTRGNGYTF.

This sequence joins TRBV20-1 and TRBJ1-2, with 7 nucleotides matching TRBD1. Germline V gives CDR1 DFQATT, CDR2 SNEGSKA (reference sequence). This CDR3 comprises 15 residues. J was trimmed by 4 bases and V by 3 bases; bases with no gene match: 11. CDR3 DNA: TGCAGTGCTAGTCAGCAGGGGGAGTTCGTCTATGGCTACACCTTC. This sequence encodes CSASQQGEFVYGYTF.

This clonotype was detected a few times. The chain joins TRBV28 to TRBJ1-2; D ambiguous. Per germline, CDR1 MDHEN and CDR2 SYDVKM. Trimming shortened V by 6 bases and J by 8 bases, and 16 bases separated the two germline ends. The CDR3 is 13 amino acids. The CDR3 bases are TGTGCCAGCAGGTCAGGATTAATTCAGGGCTACACCTTC. Encoded protein: CASRSGLIQGYTF.

This clonotype appeared a few times. V is TRBV5-5 and J is TRBJ2-3; D unclear. Germline CDR1 is SGHKS and CDR2 is YYEKEE (reference sequence). This CDR3 has 15 residues. V was clipped by 4 bases and J by 4 bases, with 16 bases between them. The CDR3 region has the DNA TGTGCCAGCAGCCCGCAGGTTTCTCGCGCAGATACGCAGTATTTT. It is translated as CASSPQVSRADTQYF.

The chain has TRBV5-1 and TRBJ2-3; the D gene is possibly TRBD1 (7 bases). With 0 bases removed from V and 0 bases from J, the gap between germline ends came to 14 bases. CDR3 size: 17 residues. Germline V gene sequence: CDR1 SGHRS, CDR2 YFSETQ. The CDR3 loop is CASSLAGGGPSTDTQYF. Here the CDR3 DNA reads TGCGCCAGCAGCTTGGCCGGAGGGGGCCCTAGCACAGATACGCAGTATTTT. Drawing the rest from reference TRBV5-1 and TRBJ2-3, the complete variable domain is KAGVTQTPRYLIKTRGQQVTLSCSPISGHRSVSWYQQTPGQGLQFLFEYFSETQRNKGNFPGRFSGRQFSNSRSEMNVSTLELGDSALYLCASSLAGGGPSTDTQYFGPGTRLTVL.

The chain recombines TRBV29-1 with TRBJ1-5; 8 bases fit TRBD1. The CDR3 totals 15 residues. The J segment lost 0 bases and the V segment lost 5 bases, leaving 6 bases of the junction unmatched. The germline gives CDR1 SQVTM, CDR2 ANQGSEA. The CDR3 protein is CSVTTGALSNQPQHF. CDR3 coding DNA: TGCAGCGTTACGACAGGGGCCCTTAGCAATCAGCCCCAGCATTTT.

CDR3 protein: CASSSGTPQYNEQFF. CDR3 sequence (DNA): TGTGCCAGCAGTTCCGGGACTCCCCAGTACAATGAGCAGTTCTTC. The J gene is TRBJ2-1, the V gene TRBV28, with D maybe TRBD2 (6 bases). Trimming took off 4 bases at V and 4 bases at J, with 14 bases between the two ends. Germline CDR1 is MDHEN and CDR2 is SYDVKM. The CDR3 consists of 15 residues.

This clonotype was picked up one time. This chain joins TRBV7-7 and TRBJ2-1; 8 bases are a match to TRBD1. The CDR3 totals 15 residues. V was clipped by 1 base and J by 5 bases; unmatched bases: 4. CDR1 is SSHAT and CDR2 is FNYEAQ in the germline V gene (reference sequence). This CDR3 is CASSLVTGADNEQFF. CDR3 nucleotides: TGTGCCAGCAGCTTAGTGACAGGGGCCGACAATGAGCAGTTCTTC.

The chain combines TRBV28 with TRBJ2-7; maybe TRBD1 (5 bases). The end of the DNA is better explained by TRBJ2-4, so the J call may be wrong. The CDR3 runs to 14 residues. Germline CDR1 and CDR2: MDHEN and SYDVKM. The CDR3 loop is CASSFLRQINIQYF. The CDR3 coding sequence is TGTGCCAGCAGTTTTCTCAGACAGATAAACATTCAGTACTTC.

The chain couples TRBV9 to TRBJ2-1; weak D call: TRBD2 (6 bases). Per germline, CDR1 SGDLS and CDR2 YYNGEE. V was shortened by 3 bases and J by 8 bases, with 21 bases between the two germline ends. The CDR3 has 16 residues. The CDR3 here is CASSASGRLIGDEQFF. CDR3 DNA sequence: TGTGCCAGCAGCGCCTCAGGGAGGCTAATTGGCGATGAGCAGTTCTTC.

This chain connects TRBV3-1 to TRBJ1-4; the match to TRBD1 covers 7 bases. This CDR3 contains 15 residues. Germline CDR1 is LGHDT and CDR2 is YNNKEL (reference sequence). J was trimmed by 7 bases and V by 3 bases; bases with no gene match: 8. The chain's CDR3 is CASSQDAQGGEKLFF. DNA for the CDR3: TGTGCCAGCAGCCAGGACGCGCAGGGGGGTGAAAAACTGTTTTTT.